This T cell receptor beta chain was retrieved from a study of blood T cell repertoires in COVID-19. As originally analysed: The assay estimated nucleated cells by amplifying reference gene primers. Assay: immunoSEQ multiplex PCR; the TCRdb copy retains only in-frame clones and omits some. Clone size and the V and J calls come from that table; the DNA yielded D and trimming. The sample lists 300,000 or so clones; more than 70% were seen once. Sequenced: peripheral blood. The source is a young man who had recovered from COVID-19.

CDR3 region: CASSFPPGQASGNEQFF. The CDR3 DNA reads as TGTGCCAGCAGTTTCCCCCCGGGACAGGCATCGGGTAATGAGCAGTTCTTC. J is TRBJ2-1 and V is TRBV28; 8 bases are shared with TRBD1. From germline, CDR1 is MDHEN and CDR2 SYDVKM. CDR3 length: 17 residues. After removal of 3 bases from V and 7 bases from J, the junction contained 14 bases not matched to a gene.